The text below deals with one T cell receptor (beta chain). Its antigen remains unidentified. MiXCR, run by TCRdb on the reads, gives a single entry per CDR3 protein. The data hold more than 250,000 distinct CDR3 sequences, with around 25% observed a single time. This sample was taken from a study of T cell repertoires in cytomegalovirus infection. The TCR originated in a human donor in good health (CMV status not recorded). Some clones in this sample may be carry-over from other donors' samples. The source material was cultured PBMCs, sampled from culture after CMV antigen stimulation.

In DNA, the CDR3 is TGTGCCAGCAGCTTAAGAACGGGAGTGAGCACCGGGGAGCTGTTTTTT. Translated, it gives CASSLRTGVSTGELFF. The chain couples TRBV7-3 to TRBJ2-2; D is perhaps TRBD2 (6 bases). The length of the CDR3 is 16 residues. Deletions cut 1 base from V and 4 bases from J, with 13 bases between. Germline assignment: CDR1 SGHTA and CDR2 FQGTGA.